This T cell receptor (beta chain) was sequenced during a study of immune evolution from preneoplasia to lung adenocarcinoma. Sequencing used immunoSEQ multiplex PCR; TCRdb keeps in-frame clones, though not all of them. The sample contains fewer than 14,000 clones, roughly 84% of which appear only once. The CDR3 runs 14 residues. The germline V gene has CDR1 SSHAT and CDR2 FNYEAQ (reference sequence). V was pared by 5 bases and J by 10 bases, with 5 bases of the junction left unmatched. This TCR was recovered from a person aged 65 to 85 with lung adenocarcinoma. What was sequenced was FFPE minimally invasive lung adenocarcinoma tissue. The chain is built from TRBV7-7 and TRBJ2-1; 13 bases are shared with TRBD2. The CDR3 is CASSPGLAGVEQFF. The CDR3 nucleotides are TGTGCCAGCAGCCCCGGACTAGCGGGAGTGGAGCAGTTCTTC.